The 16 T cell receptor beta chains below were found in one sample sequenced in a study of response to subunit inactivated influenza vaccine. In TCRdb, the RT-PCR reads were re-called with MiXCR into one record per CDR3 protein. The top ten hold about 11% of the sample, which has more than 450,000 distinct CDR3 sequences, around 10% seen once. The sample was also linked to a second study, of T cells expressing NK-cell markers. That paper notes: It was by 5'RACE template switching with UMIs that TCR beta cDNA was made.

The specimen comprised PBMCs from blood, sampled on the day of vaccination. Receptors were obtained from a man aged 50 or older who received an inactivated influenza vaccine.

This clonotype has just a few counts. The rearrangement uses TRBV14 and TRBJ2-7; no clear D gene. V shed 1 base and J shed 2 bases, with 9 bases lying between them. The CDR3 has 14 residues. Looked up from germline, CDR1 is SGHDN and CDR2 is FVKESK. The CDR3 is CASSQAPVAYEQYF. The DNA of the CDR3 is TGTGCCAGCAGCCAAGCGCCAGTAGCCTACGAGCAGTACTTC.

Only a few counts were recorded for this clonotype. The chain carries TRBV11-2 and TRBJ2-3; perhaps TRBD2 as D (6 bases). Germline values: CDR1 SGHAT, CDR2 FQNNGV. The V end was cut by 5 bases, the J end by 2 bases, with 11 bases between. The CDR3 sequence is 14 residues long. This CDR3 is CASSRIAATDTQYF. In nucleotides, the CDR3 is TGTGCCAGCAGCCGCATAGCGGCCACAGATACGCAGTATTTT.

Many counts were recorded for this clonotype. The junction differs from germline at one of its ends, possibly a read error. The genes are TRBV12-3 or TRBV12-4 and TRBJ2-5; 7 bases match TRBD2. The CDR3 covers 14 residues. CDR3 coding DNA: TGCGCCAGCAGCTTGGGAGGGAACCAAGAGACCCAGTACTTC. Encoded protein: CASSLGGNQETQYF.

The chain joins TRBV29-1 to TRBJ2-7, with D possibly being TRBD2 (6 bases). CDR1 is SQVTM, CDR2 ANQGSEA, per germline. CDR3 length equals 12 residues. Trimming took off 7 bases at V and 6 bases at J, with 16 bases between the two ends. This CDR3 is CSAAQAGREQYF. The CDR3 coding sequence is TGCAGCGCCGCACAGGCGGGGCGCGAGCAGTACTTC.

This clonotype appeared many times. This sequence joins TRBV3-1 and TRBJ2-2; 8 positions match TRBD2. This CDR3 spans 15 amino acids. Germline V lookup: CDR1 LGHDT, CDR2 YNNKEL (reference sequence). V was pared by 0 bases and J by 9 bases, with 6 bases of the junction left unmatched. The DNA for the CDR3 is TGTGCCAGCAGCCAAGATCCGTGGACTAGCTGGGAGCTGTTTTTT. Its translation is CASSQDPWTSWELFF.

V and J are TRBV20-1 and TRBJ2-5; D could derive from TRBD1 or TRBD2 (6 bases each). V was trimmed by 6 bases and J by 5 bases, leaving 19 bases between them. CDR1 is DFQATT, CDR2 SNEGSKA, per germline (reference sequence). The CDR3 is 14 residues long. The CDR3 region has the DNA TGCAGTGCCTTTCTAGGGGGGAAGGGTGAGACCCAGTACTTC. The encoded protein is CSAFLGGKGETQYF.

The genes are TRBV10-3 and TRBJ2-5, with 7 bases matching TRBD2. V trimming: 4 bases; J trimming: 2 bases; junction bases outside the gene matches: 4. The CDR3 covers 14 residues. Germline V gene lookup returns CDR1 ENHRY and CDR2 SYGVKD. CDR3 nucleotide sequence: TGTGCCATCAGTGCGGGACTAACACAAGAGACCCAGTACTTC. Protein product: CAISAGLTQETQYF.

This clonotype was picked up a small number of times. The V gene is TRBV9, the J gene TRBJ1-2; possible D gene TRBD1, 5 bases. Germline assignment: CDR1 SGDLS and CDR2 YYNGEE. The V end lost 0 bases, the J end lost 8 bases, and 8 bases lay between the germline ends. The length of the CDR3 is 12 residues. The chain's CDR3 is CASSVVGGGYTF. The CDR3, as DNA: TGTGCCAGCAGCGTAGTTGGGGGGGGCTACACCTTC. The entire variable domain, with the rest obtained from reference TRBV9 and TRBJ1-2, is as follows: DSGVTQTPKHLITATGQRVTLRCSPRSGDLSVYWYQQSLDQGLQFLIQYYNGEERAKGNILERFSAQQFPDLHSELNLSSLELGDSALYFCASSVVGGGYTFGSGTRLTVV.

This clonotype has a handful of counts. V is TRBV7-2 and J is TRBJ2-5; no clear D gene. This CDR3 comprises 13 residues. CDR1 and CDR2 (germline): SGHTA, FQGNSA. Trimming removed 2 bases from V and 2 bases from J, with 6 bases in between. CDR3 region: CASSLSFQETQYF. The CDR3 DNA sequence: TGTGCCAGCAGCTTAAGTTTTCAAGAGACCCAGTACTTC. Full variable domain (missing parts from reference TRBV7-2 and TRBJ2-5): GAGVSQSPSNKVTEKGKDVELRCDPISGHTALYWYRQSLGQGLEFLIYFQGNSAPDKSGLPSDRFSAERTGGSVSTLTIQRTQQEDSAVYLCASSLSFQETQYFGPGTRLLVL.

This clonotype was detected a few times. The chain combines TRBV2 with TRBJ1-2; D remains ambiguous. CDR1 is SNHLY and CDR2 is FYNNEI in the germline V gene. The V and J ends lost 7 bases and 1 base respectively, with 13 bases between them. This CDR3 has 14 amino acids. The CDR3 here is CASIRAEVNYGYTF. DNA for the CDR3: TGTGCCAGCATTCGGGCGGAAGTTAACTATGGCTACACCTTC.

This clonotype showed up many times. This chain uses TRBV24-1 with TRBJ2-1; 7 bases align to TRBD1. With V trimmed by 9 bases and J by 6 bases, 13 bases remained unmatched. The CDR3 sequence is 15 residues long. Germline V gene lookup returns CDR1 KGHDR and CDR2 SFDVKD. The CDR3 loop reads CATGYPGQSFNEQFF. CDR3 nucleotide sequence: TGTGCCACCGGATACCCGGGACAGAGCTTCAATGAGCAGTTCTTC.

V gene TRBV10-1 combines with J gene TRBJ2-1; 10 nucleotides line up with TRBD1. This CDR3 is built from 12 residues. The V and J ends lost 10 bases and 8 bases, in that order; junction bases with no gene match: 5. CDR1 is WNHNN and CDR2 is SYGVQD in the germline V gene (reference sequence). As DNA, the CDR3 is TGCGCCACCGGACAGGGGGTCGATGAGCAGTTCTTC. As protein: CATGQGVDEQFF.

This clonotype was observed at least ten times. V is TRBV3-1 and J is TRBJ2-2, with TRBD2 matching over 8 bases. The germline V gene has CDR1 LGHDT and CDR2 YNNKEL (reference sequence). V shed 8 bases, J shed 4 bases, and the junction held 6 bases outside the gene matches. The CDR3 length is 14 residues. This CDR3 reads CASRGRQSTGELFF. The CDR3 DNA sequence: TGTGCCAGCCGCGGGAGGCAAAGCACCGGGGAGCTGTTTTTT.

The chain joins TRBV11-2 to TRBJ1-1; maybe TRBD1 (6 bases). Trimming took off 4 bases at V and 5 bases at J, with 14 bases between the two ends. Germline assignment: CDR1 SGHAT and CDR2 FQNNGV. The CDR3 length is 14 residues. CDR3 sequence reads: CASSSRTEGTEAFF. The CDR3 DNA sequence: TGTGCCAGCAGCTCCCGGACAGAGGGGACTGAAGCTTTCTTT.

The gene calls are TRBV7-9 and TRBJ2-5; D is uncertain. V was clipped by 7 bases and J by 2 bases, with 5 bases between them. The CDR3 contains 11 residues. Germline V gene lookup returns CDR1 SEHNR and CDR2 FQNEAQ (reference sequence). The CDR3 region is CASIVQETQYF. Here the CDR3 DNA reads TGTGCCAGCATCGTACAAGAGACCCAGTACTTC.

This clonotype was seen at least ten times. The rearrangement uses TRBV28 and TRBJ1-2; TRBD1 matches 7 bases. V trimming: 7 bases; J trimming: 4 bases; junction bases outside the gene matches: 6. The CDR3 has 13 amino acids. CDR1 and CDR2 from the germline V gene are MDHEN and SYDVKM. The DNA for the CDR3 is TGTGCCAGCACCCGGGACAGAGCCTATGGCTACACCTTC. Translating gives CASTRDRAYGYTF.